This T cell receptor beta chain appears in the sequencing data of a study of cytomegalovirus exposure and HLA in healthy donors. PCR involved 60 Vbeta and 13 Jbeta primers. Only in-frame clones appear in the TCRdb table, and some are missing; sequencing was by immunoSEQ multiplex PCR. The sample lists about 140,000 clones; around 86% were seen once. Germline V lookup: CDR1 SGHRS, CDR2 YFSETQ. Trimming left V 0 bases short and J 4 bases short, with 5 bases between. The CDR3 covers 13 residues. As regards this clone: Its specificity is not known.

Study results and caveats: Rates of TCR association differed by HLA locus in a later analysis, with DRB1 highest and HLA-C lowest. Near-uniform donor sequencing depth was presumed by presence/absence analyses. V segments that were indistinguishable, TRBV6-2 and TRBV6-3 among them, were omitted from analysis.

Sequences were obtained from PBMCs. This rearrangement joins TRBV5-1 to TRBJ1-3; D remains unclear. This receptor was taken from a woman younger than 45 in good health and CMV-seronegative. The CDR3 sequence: CASSLAAGNTIYF. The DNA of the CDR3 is TGCGCCAGCAGCTTGGCAGCGGGAAACACCATATATTTT.